This TCR beta chain was found in a study of CD4 T cells in relation to SARS-CoV-2 and coronaviruses. Study overall: After roughly 9 days of antigen culture, PBMC TCR beta CDR3s were sequenced.

Some clones are missing from TCRdb's copy, which holds only in-frame ones; the method was immunoSEQ multiplex PCR. The sample records 18,000 or so clones, roughly four fifths being singletons. The CDR3 spans 17 residues. The germline CDR1 and CDR2 sequences are LNHDA and SQIVND (reference sequence). The V and J ends lost 1 base and 0 bases, in that order; junction bases with no gene match: 7. Study-level results: Crossreactive clones expanded significantly less to SARS-CoV-2 than monoreactive clones. The cross-reactivity analysis covered only spike protein, not other viral proteins.

On this clone itself: Antigen unknown.

The unexposed donors gave CD4+ T cells in about 2010-2019, prior to COVID-19. CD4+ T cells were isolated from the cells after roughly 11 days of culture. Sample: CD4+ T cells from PBMCs, cultured in vitro. This receptor was obtained from a human donor in good health. The gene calls are TRBV19 and TRBJ2-5; 8 bases are a match to TRBD2. CDR3 sequence (DNA): TGTGCCAGTAGTATAGGTTCTAGCGGGCGGTACCAAGAGACCCAGTACTTC. It is translated as CASSIGSSGRYQETQYF.